This TCR beta chain came from a study of blood T cell repertoires in COVID-19. Study in general: The analysed material was cDNA or gDNA that came from T cells, B-cell-depleted T cells, or PBMCs.

Authors' methods: Scientists estimated how many nucleated cells there were by amplifying reference gene primers. This table comes from immunoSEQ multiplex PCR, and its TCRdb copy is limited to in-frame clones, with some not included. From that table come the V and J calls and clone size; the DNA was used to work out D and trimming. The data show about 180,000 clones, 70% to 90% seen once. Germline CDR1 SGHTA, CDR2 FQGNSA. The CDR3 runs to 17 residues. Trimming stripped 1 base from V and 0 bases from J, with 15 bases between. The V gene is TRBV7-2, the J gene TRBJ1-2, with D uncertain. The specimen sequenced was peripheral blood. The receptor's source is a human donor with active or convalescent COVID-19. The donor label of this sample is uncertain. DNA of the CDR3: TGTGCCAGCAGCTTAGACAGCTCATCGTTAGCTAACTATGGCTACACCTTC. Translated: CASSLDSSSLANYGYTF.